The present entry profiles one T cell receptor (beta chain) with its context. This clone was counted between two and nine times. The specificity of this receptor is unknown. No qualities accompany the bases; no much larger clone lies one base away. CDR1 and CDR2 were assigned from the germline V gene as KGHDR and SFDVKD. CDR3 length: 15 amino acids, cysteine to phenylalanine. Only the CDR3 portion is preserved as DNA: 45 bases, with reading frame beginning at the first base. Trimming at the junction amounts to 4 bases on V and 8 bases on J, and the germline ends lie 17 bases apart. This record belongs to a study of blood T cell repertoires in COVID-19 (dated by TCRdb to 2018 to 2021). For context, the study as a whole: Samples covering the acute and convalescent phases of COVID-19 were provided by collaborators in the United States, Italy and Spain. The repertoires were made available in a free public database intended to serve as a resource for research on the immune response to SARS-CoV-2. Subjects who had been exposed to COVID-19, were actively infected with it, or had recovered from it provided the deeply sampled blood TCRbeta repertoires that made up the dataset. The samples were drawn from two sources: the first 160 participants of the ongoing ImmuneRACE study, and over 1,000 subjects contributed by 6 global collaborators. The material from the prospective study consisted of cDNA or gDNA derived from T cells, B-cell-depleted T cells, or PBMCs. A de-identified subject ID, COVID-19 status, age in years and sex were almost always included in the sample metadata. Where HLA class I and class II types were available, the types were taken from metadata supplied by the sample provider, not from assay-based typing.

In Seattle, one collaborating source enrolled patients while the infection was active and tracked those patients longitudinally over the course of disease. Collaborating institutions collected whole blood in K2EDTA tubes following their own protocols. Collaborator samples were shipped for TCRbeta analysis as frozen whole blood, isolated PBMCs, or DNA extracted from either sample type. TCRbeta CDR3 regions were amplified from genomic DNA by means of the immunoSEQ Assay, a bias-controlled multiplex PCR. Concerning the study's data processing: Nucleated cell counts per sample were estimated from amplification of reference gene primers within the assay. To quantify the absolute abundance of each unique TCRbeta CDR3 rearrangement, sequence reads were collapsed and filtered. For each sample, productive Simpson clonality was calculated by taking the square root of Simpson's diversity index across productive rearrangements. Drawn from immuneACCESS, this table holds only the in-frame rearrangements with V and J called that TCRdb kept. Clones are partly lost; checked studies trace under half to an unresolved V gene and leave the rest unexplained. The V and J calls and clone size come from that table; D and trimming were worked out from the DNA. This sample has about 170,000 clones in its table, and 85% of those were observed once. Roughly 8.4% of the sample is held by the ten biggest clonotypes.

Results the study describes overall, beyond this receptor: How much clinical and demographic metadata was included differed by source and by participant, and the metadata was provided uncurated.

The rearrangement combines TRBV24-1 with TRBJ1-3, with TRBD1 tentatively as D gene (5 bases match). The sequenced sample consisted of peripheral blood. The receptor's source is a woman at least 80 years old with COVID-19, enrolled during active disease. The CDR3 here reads CATSEAVEGRHTIYF. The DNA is TGTGCCACCAGTGAGGCCGTGGAGGGGCGGCACACCATATATTTT.